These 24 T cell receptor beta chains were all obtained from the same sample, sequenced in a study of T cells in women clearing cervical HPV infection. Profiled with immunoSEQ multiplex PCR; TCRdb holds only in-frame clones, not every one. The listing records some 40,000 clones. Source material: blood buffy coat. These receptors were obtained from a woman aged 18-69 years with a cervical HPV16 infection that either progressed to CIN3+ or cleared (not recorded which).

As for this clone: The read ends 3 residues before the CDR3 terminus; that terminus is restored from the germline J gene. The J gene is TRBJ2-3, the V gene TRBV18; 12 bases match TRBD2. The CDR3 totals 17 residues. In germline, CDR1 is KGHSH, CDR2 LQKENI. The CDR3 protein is CASSPSLAGGRQETQYF. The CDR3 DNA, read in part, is TGTGCCAGCTCCCCCTCACTAGCGGGAGGCCGCCAAGAGACG.

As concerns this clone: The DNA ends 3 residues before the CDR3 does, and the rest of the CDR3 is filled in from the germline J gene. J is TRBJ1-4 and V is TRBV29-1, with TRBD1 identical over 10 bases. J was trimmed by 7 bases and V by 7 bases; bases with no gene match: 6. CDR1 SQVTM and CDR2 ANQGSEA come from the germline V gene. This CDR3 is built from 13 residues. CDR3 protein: CSARTGGREKLFF. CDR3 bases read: TGCAGCGCTAGGACAGGGGGTCGTGAAAAA.

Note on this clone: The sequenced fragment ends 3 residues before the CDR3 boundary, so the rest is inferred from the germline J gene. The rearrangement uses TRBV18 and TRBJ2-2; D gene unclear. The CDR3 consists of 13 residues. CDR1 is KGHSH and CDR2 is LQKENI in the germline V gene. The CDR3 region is CASSRARNSPLFF. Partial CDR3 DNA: TGTGCCAGCTCAAGAGCACGCAATTCACCG.

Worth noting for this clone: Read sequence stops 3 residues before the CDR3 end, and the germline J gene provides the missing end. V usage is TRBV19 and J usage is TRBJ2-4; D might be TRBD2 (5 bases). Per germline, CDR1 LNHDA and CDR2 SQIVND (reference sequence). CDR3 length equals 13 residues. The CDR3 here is CASSIDGDYGQYF. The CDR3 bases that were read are TGTGCCAGTAGTATAGATGGAGACTATGGT.

CDR3 DNA, as far as it was read: TGCGCCAGCGGACAGGGCCACTATGGC. Encoded protein: CASGQGHYG. The full CDR3 protein reads CASGQGHYGYTF. V and J are TRBV23-1 and TRBJ1-2; 8 positions match TRBD1. The observed sequence ends 3 residues before the CDR3 terminus, with the missing tail filled in from the germline J gene. TRBV23-1 is assigned to the ORF class and has an uncertain function. CDR3 length equals 12 residues. V was clipped by 8 bases and J by 3 bases; unmatched bases: 2.

The CDR3 sequence: CASSELTSYEQYF. CDR3 DNA, as far as it was read: TGTGCCAGCAGTGAATTGACATCCTACGAG. The V and J genes are TRBV25-1 and TRBJ2-7; D gene uncertain. The read finishes 3 residues shy of the CDR3 end, and the germline J gene is used to complete it. In germline, CDR1 is MGHDK, CDR2 SYGVNS. V was trimmed by 1 base and J by 1 base, leaving 5 bases between them. CDR3 size: 13 residues.

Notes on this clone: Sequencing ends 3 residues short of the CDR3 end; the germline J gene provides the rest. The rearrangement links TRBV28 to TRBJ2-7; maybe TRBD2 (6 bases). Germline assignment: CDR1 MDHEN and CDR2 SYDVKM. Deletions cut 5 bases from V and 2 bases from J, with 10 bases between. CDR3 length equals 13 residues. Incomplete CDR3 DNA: TGTGCCAGCAGTATCCGGGGGACCTACGAG. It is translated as CASSIRGTYE. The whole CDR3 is CASSIRGTYEQYF.

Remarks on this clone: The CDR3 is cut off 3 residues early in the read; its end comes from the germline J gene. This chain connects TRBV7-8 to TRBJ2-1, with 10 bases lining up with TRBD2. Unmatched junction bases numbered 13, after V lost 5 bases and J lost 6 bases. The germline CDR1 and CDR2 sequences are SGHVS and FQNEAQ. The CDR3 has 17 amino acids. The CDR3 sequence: CASSPSTGTSVSNEQFF. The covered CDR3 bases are TGTGCCAGCAGCCCTAGCACCGGGACTAGCGTTTCCAATGAG.

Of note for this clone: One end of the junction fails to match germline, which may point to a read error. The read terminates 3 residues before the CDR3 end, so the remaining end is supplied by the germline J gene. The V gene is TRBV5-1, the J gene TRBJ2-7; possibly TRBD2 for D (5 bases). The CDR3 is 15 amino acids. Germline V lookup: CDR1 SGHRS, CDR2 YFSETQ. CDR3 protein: CASSLVAGGSFEQYF. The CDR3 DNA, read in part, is TGCGCCAGCAGCTTGGTTGCGGGCGGGTCCTTCGAG.

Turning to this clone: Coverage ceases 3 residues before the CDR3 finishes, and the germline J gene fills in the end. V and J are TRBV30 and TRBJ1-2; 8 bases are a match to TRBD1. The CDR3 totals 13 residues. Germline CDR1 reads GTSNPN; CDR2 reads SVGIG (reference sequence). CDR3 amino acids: CAWSVITGGSYTF. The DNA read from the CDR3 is TGTGCCTGGAGTGTAATAACAGGGGGTAGC.

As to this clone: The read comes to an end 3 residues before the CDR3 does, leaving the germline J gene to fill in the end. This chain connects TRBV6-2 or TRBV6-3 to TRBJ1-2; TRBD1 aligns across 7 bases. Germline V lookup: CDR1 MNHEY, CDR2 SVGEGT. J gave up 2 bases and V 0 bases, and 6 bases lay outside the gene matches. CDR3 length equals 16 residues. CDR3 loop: CASSYSNRGLNYGYTF. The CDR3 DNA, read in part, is TGTGCCAGCAGTTACTCGAACAGGGGCCTCAACTATGGC.

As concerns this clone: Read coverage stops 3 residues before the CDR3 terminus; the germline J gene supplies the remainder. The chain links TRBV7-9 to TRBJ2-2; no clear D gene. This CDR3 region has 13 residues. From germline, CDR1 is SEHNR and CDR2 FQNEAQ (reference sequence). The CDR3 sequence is CASSSPRNEKLFF. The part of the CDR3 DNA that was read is TGTGCCAGCAGCTCACCCAGGAATGAAAAG.

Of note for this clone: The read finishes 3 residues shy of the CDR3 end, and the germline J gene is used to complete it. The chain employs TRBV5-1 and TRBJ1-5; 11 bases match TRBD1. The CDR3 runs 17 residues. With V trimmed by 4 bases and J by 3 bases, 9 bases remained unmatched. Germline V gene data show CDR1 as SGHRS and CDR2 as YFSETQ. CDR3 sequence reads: CASSPGQGARNNQPQHF. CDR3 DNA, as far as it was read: TGCGCCAGCAGCCCCGGACAGGGGGCGAGGAACAATCAGCCC.

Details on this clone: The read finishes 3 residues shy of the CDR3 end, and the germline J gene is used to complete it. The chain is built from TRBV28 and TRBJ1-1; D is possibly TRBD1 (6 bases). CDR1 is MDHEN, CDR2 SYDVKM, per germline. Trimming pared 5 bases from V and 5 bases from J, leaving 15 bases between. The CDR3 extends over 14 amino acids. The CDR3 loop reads CASSLPQGGTEAFF. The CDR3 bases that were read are TGTGCCAGCAGTCTACCACAGGGAGGGACTGAA.

This CDR3 reads CAWGVGGQETQYF. Incomplete CDR3 DNA: TGTGCCTGGGGCGTGGGGGGTCAAGAGACC. The rearrangement links TRBV30 to TRBJ2-5; TRBD2 might be the D (6 bases). The CDR3 extends 3 residues past the end of the read, so its final part is completed from the germline J gene. CDR3 length equals 13 residues. Germline CDR1 is GTSNPN and CDR2 is SVGIG (reference sequence). Between the trimmed V and J ends, which lost 5 bases and 2 bases, there was a span of 12 bases. The complete variable domain, with remaining parts taken from reference TRBV30 and TRBJ2-5, reads SQTIHQWPATLVQPVGSPLSLECTVEGTSNPNLYWYRQAAGRGLQLLFYSVGIGQISSEVPQNLSASRPQDRQFILSSKKLLLSDSGFYLCAWGVGGQETQYFGPGTRLLVL.

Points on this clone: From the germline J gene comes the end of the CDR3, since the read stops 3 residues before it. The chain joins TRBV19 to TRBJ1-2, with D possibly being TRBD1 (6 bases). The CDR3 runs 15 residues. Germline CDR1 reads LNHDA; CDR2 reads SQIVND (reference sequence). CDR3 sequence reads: CASSIDTRGYNDYTF. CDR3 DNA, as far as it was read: TGTGCCAGTAGTATAGATACCAGGGGATACAATGAC.

Incomplete CDR3 DNA: TGTGCCAGCAGCTCTACAGGGGTCAGCGTTACAGATACG. Encoded protein: CASSSTGVSVTDT. The CDR3 reads in full as CASSSTGVSVTDTQYF. V usage is TRBV7-3 and J usage is TRBJ2-3, with 7 positions matching TRBD1. The read halts 3 residues ahead of the CDR3 end, with the missing end drawn from the germline J gene. CDR3 length: 16 amino acids. CDR1 and CDR2 (germline): SGHTA, FQGTGA. The ends lost 4 bases at V and 3 bases at J; junction bases unmatched: 10.

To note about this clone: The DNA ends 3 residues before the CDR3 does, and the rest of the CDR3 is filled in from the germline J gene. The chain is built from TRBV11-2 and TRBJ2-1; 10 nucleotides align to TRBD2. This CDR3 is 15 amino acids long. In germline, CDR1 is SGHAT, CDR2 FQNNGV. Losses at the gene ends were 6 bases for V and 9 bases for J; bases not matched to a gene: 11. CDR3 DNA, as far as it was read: TGTGCCAGCAGGGATCGAGCGGGAGGGCCGGGTGAG. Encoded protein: CASRDRAGGPGE. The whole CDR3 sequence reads CASRDRAGGPGEQFF.

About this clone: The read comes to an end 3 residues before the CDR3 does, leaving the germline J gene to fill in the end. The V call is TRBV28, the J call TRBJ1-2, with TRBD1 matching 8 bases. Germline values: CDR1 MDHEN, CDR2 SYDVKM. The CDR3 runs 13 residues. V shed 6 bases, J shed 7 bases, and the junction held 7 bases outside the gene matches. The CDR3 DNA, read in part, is TGTGCCAGCAGAGGGACAGGATCGGGTGGC. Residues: CASRGTGSGG. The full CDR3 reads CASRGTGSGGYTF.

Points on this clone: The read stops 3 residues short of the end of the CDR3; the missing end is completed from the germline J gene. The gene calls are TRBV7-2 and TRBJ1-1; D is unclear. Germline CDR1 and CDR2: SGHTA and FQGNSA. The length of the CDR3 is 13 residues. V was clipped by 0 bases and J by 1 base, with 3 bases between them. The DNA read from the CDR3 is TGTGCCAGCAGCTTAGCCGGGAACACTGAA. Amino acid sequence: CASSLAGNTE. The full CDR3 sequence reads CASSLAGNTEAFF.

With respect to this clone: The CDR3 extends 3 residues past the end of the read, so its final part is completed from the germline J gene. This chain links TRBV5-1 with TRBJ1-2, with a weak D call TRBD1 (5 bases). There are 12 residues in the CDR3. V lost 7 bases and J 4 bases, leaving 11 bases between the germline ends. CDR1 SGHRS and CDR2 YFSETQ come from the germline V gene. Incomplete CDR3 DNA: TGCGCCAGCCTAGGGGAGAGCTATGGC. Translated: CASLGESYG. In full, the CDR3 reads CASLGESYGYTF.

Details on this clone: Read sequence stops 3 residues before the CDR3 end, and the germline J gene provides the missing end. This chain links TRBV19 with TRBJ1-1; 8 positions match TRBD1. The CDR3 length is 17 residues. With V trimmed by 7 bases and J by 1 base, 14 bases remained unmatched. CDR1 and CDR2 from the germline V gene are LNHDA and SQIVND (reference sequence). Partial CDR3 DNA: TGTGCCAGTAATCCGGGACAGGTTATAATTTCGAACACTGAA. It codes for CASNPGQVIISNTE. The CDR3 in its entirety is CASNPGQVIISNTEAFF.

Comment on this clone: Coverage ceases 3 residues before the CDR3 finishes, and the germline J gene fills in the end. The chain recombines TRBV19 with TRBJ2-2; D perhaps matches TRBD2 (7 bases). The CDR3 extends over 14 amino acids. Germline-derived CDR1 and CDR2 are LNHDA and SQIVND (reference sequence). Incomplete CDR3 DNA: TGTGCCAGTACCTGGGGGGGGGCGAATTCACCG. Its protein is CASTWGGANSP. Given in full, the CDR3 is CASTWGGANSPLFF.

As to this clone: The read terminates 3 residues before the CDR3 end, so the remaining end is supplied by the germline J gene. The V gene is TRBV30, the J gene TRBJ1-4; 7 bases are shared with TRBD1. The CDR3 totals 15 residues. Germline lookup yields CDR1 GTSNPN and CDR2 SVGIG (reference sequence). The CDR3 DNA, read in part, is TGTGCCTGGGGGACAGCCTACTCCTATAATTCACCA. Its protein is CAWGTAYSYNSP. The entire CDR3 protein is CAWGTAYSYNSPLFF.